Described below is a single TCR beta chain sequence and its context. CDR3 length: 14 amino acids. The germline V gene encodes CDR1 LGHNA and CDR2 YSLEER. With V trimmed by 1 base and J by 4 bases, 2 bases remained unmatched. TCRdb redid the calling of the 5' RACE reads with MiXCR, one entry per CDR3 protein. The sample shows about 190,000 distinct CDR3 sequences, approximately 16% of them seen only once. The source of the sample is a study of identical twins. These data also featured in a second study, about T cells expressing NK-cell markers.

The gene calls are TRBV4-3 and TRBJ2-7; 9 bases line up with TRBD2. Sequencing used CD8+ T cells sorted from blood. This sequence originates from a woman between 18 and 29 years old in good health. As DNA, the CDR3 is TGCGCCAGCAGCCAAGGGCTAGCGGGATACGAGCAGTACTTC. It translates to CASSQGLAGYEQYF.